Below, one T cell receptor (beta chain) is given with its context. Profiled with immunoSEQ multiplex PCR; TCRdb holds only in-frame clones, not every one. Of 45,000 to 50,000 clones in the sample, roughly 80% were seen once. This record comes from a study of blood T cell repertoires in COVID-19. Input material: peripheral blood. This TCR derives from a man in his 60s with active COVID-19.

The CDR3 reads CASSRGQGTKNIQYF. The CDR3 bases are TGCGCCAGCAGCCGGGGACAGGGGACCAAAAACATTCAGTACTTC. V gene TRBV4-1 combines with J gene TRBJ2-4; 10 bases are a match to TRBD1. J gave up 2 bases and V 4 bases, and 2 bases lay outside the gene matches. The CDR3 length is 15 residues. CDR1 and CDR2 (germline): MGHRA, YSYEKL.